The 13 T cell receptor beta chains reported below all come from one sample, sequenced in a study of T-cell reconstitution after alpha-beta-depleted transplantation in children (dated by TCRdb to 2015 to 2016). Libraries were prepared through PCR. Sequencing instrument: Illumina HiSeq 2500. TCR library preparation used molecular barcoding, with unique molecular identifiers applied to normalize quantification of the TCRbeta repertoire. TCRdb took the public reads, trimmed them with fastp at Q25, ran MiXCR for clone calling and kept in-frame beta chains. CDR3 protein duplicates are merged, each entry listing the most common genes and DNA. This sample lists tens of thousands of distinct CDR3 sequences; 4.9% were detected once. Approximately 17% of the sample comes from the top ten. The treatment or condition tag for this specimen amounts to: allogeneic hematopoietic cell transplantation with graft depleted of TCRalphabeta T cells and CD19 B cells.

The sequencing here drew on PBMCs, mostly from graft donor cells, taken 180 days after TCRalphabeta/CD19-depleted stem cell transplant. The receptors were gathered from a boy under two years old who had a stem cell transplant for acute myeloid leukemia, so the T cells may come from the graft donor.

This clonotype was observed at least ten times. The rearrangement uses TRBV20-1 and TRBJ2-5; D assignment may be TRBD1 or TRBD2 (6 bases each). Germline V gene data show CDR1 as DFQATT and CDR2 as SNEGSKA (reference sequence). The CDR3 has 13 amino acids. Trimming pared 2 bases from V and 1 base from J, leaving 8 bases between. The CDR3 nucleotides are TGCAGTGCTAGAAGGGGGGCCCAAGAGACCCAGTACTTC. Its protein is CSARRGAQETQYF.

Ten or more counts support this clonotype. This rearrangement joins TRBV5-1 to TRBJ1-1, with D possibly matching TRBD1 (5 bases). Germline CDR1 and CDR2: SGHRS and YFSETQ. The CDR3 is made up of 14 amino acids. The V gene lost 2 bases and the J gene lost 0 bases, with 8 bases spanning the gap. DNA for the CDR3: TGCGCCAGCAGCTTCGGACACCTGAACACTGAAGCTTTCTTT. Residues: CASSFGHLNTEAFF. Full variable domain (missing parts from reference TRBV5-1 and TRBJ1-1): KAGVTQTPRYLIKTRGQQVTLSCSPISGHRSVSWYQQTPGQGLQFLFEYFSETQRNKGNFPGRFSGRQFSNSRSEMNVSTLELGDSALYLCASSFGHLNTEAFFGQGTRLTVV.

The sample holds many counts of this clonotype. The chain employs TRBV12-3 or TRBV12-4 and TRBJ2-2, with 11 bases that match TRBD2. Unmatched junction bases numbered 4, after V lost 5 bases and J lost 5 bases. The CDR3 extends over 15 amino acids. The CDR3 reads CASSLSGGETGELFF. CDR3 bases: TGTGCCAGCAGTCTTAGCGGGGGGGAAACCGGGGAGCTGTTTTTT.

This clonotype was picked up many times. This chain joins TRBV19 and TRBJ1-2; tentative D call: TRBD1 (6 bases). The CDR3 extends over 12 amino acids. Trimming left V 7 bases short and J 7 bases short, with 13 bases between. The germline CDR1 and CDR2 sequences are LNHDA and SQIVND (reference sequence). In DNA, the CDR3 is TGTGCCAGTACCCCCGGGACATCTGGCTACACCTTC. Encoded protein: CASTPGTSGYTF.

The table lists this clonotype with many counts. The junction and the germline gene differ at one end; a read error may be behind it. The J gene is TRBJ2-3, the V gene TRBV7-2; 7 nucleotides match TRBD2. This CDR3 region has 14 residues. Germline CDR1 and CDR2: SGHTA and FQGNSA. CDR3 loop: CASPSGVNTDTQCF. DNA for the CDR3: TGTGCCAGTCCGAGCGGGGTGAACACAGATACGCAGTGTTTT. Variable domain in full (rest from reference TRBV7-2 and TRBJ2-3): GAGVSQSPSNKVTEKGKDVELRCDPISGHTALYWYRQSLGQGLEFLIYFQGNSAPDKSGLPSDRFSAERTGGSVSTLTIQRTQQEDSAVYLCASPSGVNTDTQCFGPGTRLTVL.

There are many counts of this clonotype. The chain employs TRBV6-5 and TRBJ2-6; D is unresolved. V shed 3 bases and J shed 0 bases, with 9 bases lying between them. Germline CDR1 MNHEY, CDR2 SVGAGI. CDR3 length: 16 residues. Here the CDR3 reads CASSYNVYSGANVLTF. The CDR3 DNA is TGTGCCAGCAGTTATAACGTATACTCTGGGGCCAACGTCCTGACTTTC.

The sample holds many counts of this clonotype. The chain couples TRBV7-9 to TRBJ1-2; D call uncertain. This CDR3 spans 12 amino acids. Germline V lookup: CDR1 SEHNR, CDR2 FQNEAQ (reference sequence). V gave up 1 base and J gave up 5 bases, with 5 bases separating them. The DNA for the CDR3 is TGTGCCAGCAGCTTAGGGGAATATGGCTACACCTTC. Amino acids: CASSLGEYGYTF. Full variable domain (rest looked up from reference TRBV7-9 and TRBJ1-2): DTGVSQNPRHKITKRGQNVTFRCDPISEHNRLYWYRQTLGQGPEFLTYFQNEAQLEKSRLLSDRFSAERPKGSFSTLEIQRTEQGDSAMYLCASSLGEYGYTFGSGTRLTVV.

This clonotype was seen ten or more times. The chain joins TRBV10-3 to TRBJ2-2; no clear D gene. Trimming shortened V by 0 bases and J by 3 bases, and 5 bases separated the two germline ends. The germline V gene encodes CDR1 ENHRY and CDR2 SYGVKD. There are 14 residues in the CDR3. The CDR3 region has the DNA TGTGCCATCAGTGAGTCCGGGCACACCGGGGAGCTGTTTTTT. It translates to CAISESGHTGELFF.

This clonotype was detected ten times or more. The chain recombines TRBV7-2 with TRBJ2-7; a weak D match, TRBD2 (6 bases). V was pared by 6 bases and J by 0 bases, with 12 bases between. CDR1 and CDR2 from the germline V gene are SGHTA and FQGNSA. This CDR3 has 14 residues. In DNA form, the CDR3 reads TGTGCCAGCAGGCTGGGGGGACTCTCCTACGAGCAGTACTTC. This gives the protein CASRLGGLSYEQYF.

This clonotype appeared many times. The CDR3 coding sequence is TGTGCCAGCAGTTTAAAGCCCCTCGGGGGGGCGTATGGGGCCAACGTCCTGACTTTC. Protein product: CASSLKPLGGAYGANVLTF. This chain links TRBV27 with TRBJ2-6; 8 positions match TRBD2. Trimming took 2 bases from V and 3 from J; bases not matched to a gene: 12. Germline V gene lookup returns CDR1 MNHEY and CDR2 SMNVEV (reference sequence). The CDR3 consists of 19 residues.

In this sample, this clonotype turned up many times. As DNA, the CDR3 is TGCGCCAGCAGCTTGGCCGTCGGGGAAAAACTGTTTTTT. Protein sequence: CASSLAVGEKLFF. V usage is TRBV5-1 and J usage is TRBJ1-4, with D unresolved. V was shortened by 0 bases and J by 8 bases, with 8 bases between the two germline ends. CDR3 length: 13 amino acids. In germline, CDR1 is SGHRS, CDR2 YFSETQ.

This clonotype came up many times. The chain is built from TRBV18 and TRBJ2-3; possible D gene TRBD2, 6 bases. V was clipped by 6 bases and J by 5 bases, with 15 bases between them. The CDR3 is 14 amino acids. Germline V gene sequence: CDR1 KGHSH, CDR2 LQKENI. CDR3 coding DNA: TGTGCCAGCTCCCCGGAACTAGCCCGAGATACGCAGTATTTT. Amino acid sequence: CASSPELARDTQYF.

There are many counts of this clonotype. DNA for the CDR3: TGCGCCAGCAGCTTGACCCCAAGAACTGAAGCTTTCTTT. This translates into CASSLTPRTEAFF. V and J are TRBV5-1 and TRBJ1-1; D is unresolved. Germline CDR1 reads SGHRS; CDR2 reads YFSETQ. There are 13 residues in the CDR3. Trimming took 1 base from V and 5 from J, leaving 9 bases between them.